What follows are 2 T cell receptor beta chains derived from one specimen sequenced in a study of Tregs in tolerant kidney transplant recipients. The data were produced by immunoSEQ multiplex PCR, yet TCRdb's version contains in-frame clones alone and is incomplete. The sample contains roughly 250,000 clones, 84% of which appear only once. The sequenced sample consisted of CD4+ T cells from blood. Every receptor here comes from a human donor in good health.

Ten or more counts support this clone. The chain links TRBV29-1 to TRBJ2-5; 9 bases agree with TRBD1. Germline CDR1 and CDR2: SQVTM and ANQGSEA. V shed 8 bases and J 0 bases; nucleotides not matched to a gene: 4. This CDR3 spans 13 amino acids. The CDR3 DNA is TGCAGCATGACAGGGGGGTACCAAGAGACCCAGTACTTC. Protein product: CSMTGGYQETQYF.

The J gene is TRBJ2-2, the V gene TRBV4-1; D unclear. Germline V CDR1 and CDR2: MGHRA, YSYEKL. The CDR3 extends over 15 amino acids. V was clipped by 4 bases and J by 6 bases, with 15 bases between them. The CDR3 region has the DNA TGCGCCAGCAGCCGAAGGACCGAATCGCCCGGGGAGCTGTTTTTT. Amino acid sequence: CASSRRTESPGELFF.